This T cell receptor (beta chain) was profiled in a study of blood T cell repertoires in COVID-19. The overall study: Samples came from the United States, Italy and Spain, spanning acute and convalescent COVID-19.

This CDR3 contains 15 residues. Germline trimming cut 2 bases from V and 7 bases from J; bases unmatched to any gene: 8. CDR1 is KGHSH and CDR2 is LQKENI in the germline V gene. The protocol was immunoSEQ multiplex PCR, while the TCRdb copy is restricted to in-frame clones and leaves out a portion. This table holds about 230,000 clones, around four fifths found once. The receptor's source is a man in his forties with acute or convalescent COVID-19. The V gene is TRBV18, the J gene TRBJ2-7; 10 bases map to TRBD2. Sequencing used peripheral blood. In DNA form, the CDR3 reads TGTGCCAGCTCACCATACCTAGCGGGAGCGGCGGAGCAGTACTTC. Encoded protein: CASSPYLAGAAEQYF.